This T cell receptor (beta chain) is from a study of identifying expanded T cells in peripheral blood. General study findings and limits: Approximately 1.1 clones differed between technical replicates, versus about 16 and 19 over time. Variance in clone template counts between roughly two-week samples significantly increased with total template count across all healthy donors.

The assay was immunoSEQ multiplex PCR, and TCRdb's table has in-frame clones only and misses some. The data hold about 100,000 clones, with around 87% observed a single time. V lost 7 bases and J lost 6, with 9 bases in between. The CDR3 is 11 residues long. Germline V lookup: CDR1 ENHRY, CDR2 SYGVKD. Collection occurred without any documented infections or immune events in donors. Turning to this clone: Antigen specificity is unknown.

This sequence was found in a person aged 18 to 69 in good health. The sequencing sample was made of blood. The chain carries TRBV10-3 and TRBJ1-1; a weak D match, TRBD1 (6 bases). CDR3 sequence: CAIKAGAEAFF. The DNA for the CDR3 is TGTGCCATCAAGGCAGGGGCTGAAGCTTTCTTT.